This entry describes one TCR beta chain. The antigen remains undetermined. The data originate from a study of brain T cells in children with intractable seizures. Findings and limits, study-wide: HCMV serostatus was not known, and viral specificity came from CDR3 similarity only. Clones missing pre-surgery may reflect undersampling of that blood sample.

The data were produced by immunoSEQ multiplex PCR, yet TCRdb's version contains in-frame clones alone and is incomplete. The table includes 110,000 or so clones, approximately 94% detected once. This receptor was identified in a boy in the first two years of life with hemimegalencephaly and intractable seizures. Specimen: peripheral blood, collected at surgery.

CDR3 DNA: TGTGCCAGCAACAAACATCAGGGGAGAGAGACCCAGTACTTC. This codes for CASNKHQGRETQYF. The chain has TRBV6-6 and TRBJ2-5; a possible D gene is TRBD1 (6 bases). The CDR3 consists of 14 residues. Per germline, CDR1 MNHNY and CDR2 SVGAGI (reference sequence). V lost 7 bases, J lost 4 bases, and 16 bases lay in between.